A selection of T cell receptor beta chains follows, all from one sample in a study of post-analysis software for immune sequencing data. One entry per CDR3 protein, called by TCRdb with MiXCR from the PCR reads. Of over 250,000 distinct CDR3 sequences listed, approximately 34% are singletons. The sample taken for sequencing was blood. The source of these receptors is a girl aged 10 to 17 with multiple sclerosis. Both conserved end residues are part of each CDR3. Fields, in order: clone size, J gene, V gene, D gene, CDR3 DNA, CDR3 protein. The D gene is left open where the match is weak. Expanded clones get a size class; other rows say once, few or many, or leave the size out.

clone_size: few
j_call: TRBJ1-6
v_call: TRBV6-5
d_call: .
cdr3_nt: TGTGCCAGCAGTTTACGACGCACCTCCTATAATTCACCCCCCCACTTT
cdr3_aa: CASSLRRTSYNSPPHF

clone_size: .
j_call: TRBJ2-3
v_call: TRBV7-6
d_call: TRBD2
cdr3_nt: TGTGCCAGCAGCTGGGTCAAGTCTAGCGGACCTAGCACAGATACGCAGTATTTT
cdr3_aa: CASSWVKSSGPSTDTQYF

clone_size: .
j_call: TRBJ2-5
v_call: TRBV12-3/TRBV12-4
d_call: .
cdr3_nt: TGTGCCAGCAGTTCTGAGGGAGTGAGAGGAGATGTGCAGTACTTC
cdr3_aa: CASSSEGVRGDVQYF

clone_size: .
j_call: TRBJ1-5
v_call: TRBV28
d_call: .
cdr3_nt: TGTGCCAGCGCGACCAGACGGGGGGGGATAAGTCAGCCCCAGCATTTT
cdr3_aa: CASATRRGGISQPQHF

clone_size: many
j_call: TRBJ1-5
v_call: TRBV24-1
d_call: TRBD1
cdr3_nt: TGTGCCACCAGTGCTGGGGACAGGGGGCATCAGCCCCAGCATTTT
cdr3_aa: CATSAGDRGHQPQHF

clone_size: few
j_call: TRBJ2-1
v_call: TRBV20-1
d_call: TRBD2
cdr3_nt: TGCAGTGCTAGAGGACTAGCGGGCTCTGGGGAGCAGTTCTTC
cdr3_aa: CSARGLAGSGEQFF

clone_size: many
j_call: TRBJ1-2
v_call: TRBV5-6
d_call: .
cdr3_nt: TGTGCCAGCAGCTTAGACAGGAAGCTGAACTATGGCTACACCTTC
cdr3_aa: CASSLDRKLNYGYTF

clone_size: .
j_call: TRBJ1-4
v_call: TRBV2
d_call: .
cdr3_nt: TGTGCCGTCTCGGAACCCGAAAAACTGTTTTTT
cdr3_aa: CAVSEPEKLFF

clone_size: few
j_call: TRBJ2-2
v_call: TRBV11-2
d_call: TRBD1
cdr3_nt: TGTGCCAGCAGCTTCCCCCCGGCGACAGGGGGCTCCGGGGAGCTGTTTTTT
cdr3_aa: CASSFPPATGGSGELFF

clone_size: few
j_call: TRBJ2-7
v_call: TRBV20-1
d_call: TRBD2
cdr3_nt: TGCAGTGCTAGTAGTAGTAGCGGGGAGGTCGAGCAGTACTTC
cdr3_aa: CSASSSSGEVEQYF

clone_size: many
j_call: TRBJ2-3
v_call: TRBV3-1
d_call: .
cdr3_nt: TGTGCCAGCAGCCAAGATGGGACCGGACTCTCCCCAGCCGCGCAGTATTTT
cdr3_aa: CASSQDGTGLSPAAQYF

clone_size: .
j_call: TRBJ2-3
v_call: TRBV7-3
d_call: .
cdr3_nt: TGTGCCAGCAGCTTAGCGGGCAACACAGATACGCAGTATTTT
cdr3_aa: CASSLAGNTDTQYF

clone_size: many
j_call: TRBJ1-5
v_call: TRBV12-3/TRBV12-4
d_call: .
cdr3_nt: TGTGCCAGCAAATCGTCAGGCTGGCAGCCCCAGCATTTT
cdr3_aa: CASKSSGWQPQHF

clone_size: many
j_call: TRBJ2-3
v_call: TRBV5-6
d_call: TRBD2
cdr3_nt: TGTGCCAGCACCCGTCCTGGACTAGCGGGGGGTGATACGCAGTATTTT
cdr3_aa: CASTRPGLAGGDTQYF

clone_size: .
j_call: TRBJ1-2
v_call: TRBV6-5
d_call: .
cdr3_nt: TGTGCCAGCAGTTACTCGAATAGACGGAACTATGGCTACACCTTC
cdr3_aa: CASSYSNRRNYGYTF

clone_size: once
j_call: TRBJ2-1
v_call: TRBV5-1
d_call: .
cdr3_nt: TGCGCCGGCAGCTTGGCCGCCTACAATGAGCAGTTCTTC
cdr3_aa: CAGSLAAYNEQFF

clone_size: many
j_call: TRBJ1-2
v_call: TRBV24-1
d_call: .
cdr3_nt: TGTGCCACCAGTGCCCACCGGACAGATTATGGCTACACCTTC
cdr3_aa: CATSAHRTDYGYTF

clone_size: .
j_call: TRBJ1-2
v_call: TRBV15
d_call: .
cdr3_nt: TGTGCCACCAGCAACCAAGAGGGGTATGGCTACACCTTC
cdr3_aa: CATSNQEGYGYTF

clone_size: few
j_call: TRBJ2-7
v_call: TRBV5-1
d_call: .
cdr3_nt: TGCGCCAGCAGCTTGGACGGTTCCTACGAGCAGTACTTC
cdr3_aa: CASSLDGSYEQYF

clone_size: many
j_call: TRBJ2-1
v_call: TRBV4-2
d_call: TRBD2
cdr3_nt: TGTGCCAGCAGGTCCCTAGCGGGATCTTACAATGAGCAGTTCTTC
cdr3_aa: CASRSLAGSYNEQFF

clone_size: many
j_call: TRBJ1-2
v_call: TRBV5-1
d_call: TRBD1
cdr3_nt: TGCGCCAGCAGCTCCCAGGGGGAGAACTATGGCTACACCTTC
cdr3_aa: CASSSQGENYGYTF

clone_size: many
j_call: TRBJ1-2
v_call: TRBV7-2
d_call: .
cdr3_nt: TGTGCCAGCTGGGGGAGCAGCTTAGCTAACTATGGCTACACCTTC
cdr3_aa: CASWGSSLANYGYTF

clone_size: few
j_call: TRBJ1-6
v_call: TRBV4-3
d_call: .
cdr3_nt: TGCGCCAGCAGCCAGGAAGGGCAGGGAGACTCACCCCTCCACTTT
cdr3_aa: CASSQEGQGDSPLHF

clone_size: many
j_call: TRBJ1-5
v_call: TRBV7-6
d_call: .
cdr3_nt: TGTGCCAGCAGCTTAGACGAGGGGGTAGGGAATCAGCCCCAGCATTTT
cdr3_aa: CASSLDEGVGNQPQHF

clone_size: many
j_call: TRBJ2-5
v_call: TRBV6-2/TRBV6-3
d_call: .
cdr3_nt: TGTGCCAGCAGTTCCCTTAGACGGATGCAAGAGACCCAGTACTTC
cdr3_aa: CASSSLRRMQETQYF

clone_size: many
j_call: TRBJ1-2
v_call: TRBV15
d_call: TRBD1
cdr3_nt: TGTGCCACCAGCAGCGACAGGGACTATGGCTACACCTTC
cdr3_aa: CATSSDRDYGYTF

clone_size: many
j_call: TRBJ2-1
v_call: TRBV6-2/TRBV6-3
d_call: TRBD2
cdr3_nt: TGTGCCAGCTGGGGACCTGAAGCGGGACCTTACAATGAGCAGTTCTTC
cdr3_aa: CASWGPEAGPYNEQFF

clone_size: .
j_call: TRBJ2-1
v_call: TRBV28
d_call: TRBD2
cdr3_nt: TGTGCCAGTAACCGACAATCACCGGGACTAATATCGCCGTTCTTC
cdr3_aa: CASNRQSPGLISPFF

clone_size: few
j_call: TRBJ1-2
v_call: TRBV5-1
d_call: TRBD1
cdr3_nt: TGCGCCAGCAGCTTGGAAGGTGTCGGGACAGGGGACGGCTACACCTTC
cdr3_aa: CASSLEGVGTGDGYTF

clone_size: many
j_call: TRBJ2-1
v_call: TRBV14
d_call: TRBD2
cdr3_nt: TGTGCCAGCAGCCAAGGGAGCGGGAGTTGGGGCGTCGATGAGCAGTTCTTC
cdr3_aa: CASSQGSGSWGVDEQFF

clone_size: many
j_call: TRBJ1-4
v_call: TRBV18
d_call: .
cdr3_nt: TGTGCCAGCTCACGGGGCCGCCCTAATGAAAAACTGTTTTTT
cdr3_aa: CASSRGRPNEKLFF

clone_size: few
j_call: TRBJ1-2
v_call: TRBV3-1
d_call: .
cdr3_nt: TGTGCCGGCAGCCAAGCGGTGAAGGGAGGTGGCTACACCTTC
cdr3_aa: CAGSQAVKGGGYTF

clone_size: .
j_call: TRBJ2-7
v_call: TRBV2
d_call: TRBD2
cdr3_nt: TGTGCCAGCACACTAGCGGATTCCTACGAGCAGTACTTC
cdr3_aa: CASTLADSYEQYF

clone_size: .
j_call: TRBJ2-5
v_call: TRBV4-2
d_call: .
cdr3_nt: TGTGCCAGCAGCCGAGAAGGTCAGATGATAGAGACCCAGTACTTC
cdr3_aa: CASSREGQMIETQYF

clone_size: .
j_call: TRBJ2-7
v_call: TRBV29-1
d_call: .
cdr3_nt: TGCAGCGTTGAGGCCTTCGGGAATGAGCAGTACTTC
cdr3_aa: CSVEAFGNEQYF

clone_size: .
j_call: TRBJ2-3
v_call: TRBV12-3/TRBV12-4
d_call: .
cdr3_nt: TGTGCCAGCAGTGGTTTTATTCGGACAACCAGCACAGATACGCAGTATTTT
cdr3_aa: CASSGFIRTTSTDTQYF

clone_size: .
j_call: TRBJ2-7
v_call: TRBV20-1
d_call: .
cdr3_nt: TGCAGTGCTAGCGGGACCATGAGCTCCTACGAGCAGTACTTC
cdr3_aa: CSASGTMSSYEQYF

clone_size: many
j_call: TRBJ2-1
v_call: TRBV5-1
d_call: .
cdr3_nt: TGCGCCAGCGGAGCAGGGGTGAATGAGCAGTTCTTC
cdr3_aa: CASGAGVNEQFF

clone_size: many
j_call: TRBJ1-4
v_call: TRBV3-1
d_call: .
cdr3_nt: TGTGCCAGCAGCGTCCGACAGCGTGAAAAACTGTTTTTT
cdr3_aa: CASSVRQREKLFF

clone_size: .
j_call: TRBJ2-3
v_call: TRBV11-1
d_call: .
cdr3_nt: TGTGCCAGCAGCCGTACAGGGTATACGCAGTATTTT
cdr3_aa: CASSRTGYTQYF

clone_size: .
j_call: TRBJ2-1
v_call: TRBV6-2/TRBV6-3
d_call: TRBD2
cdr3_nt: TGTGCCAGCAGTTACTTCTTGGCGGGAGGGGATGAGCAGTTCTTC
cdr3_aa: CASSYFLAGGDEQFF

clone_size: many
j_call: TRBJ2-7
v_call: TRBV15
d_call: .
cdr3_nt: TGTGCCACCAGCAGTTCTTACCTGGGAGGCCCCTACGAGCAGTACTTC
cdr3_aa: CATSSSYLGGPYEQYF

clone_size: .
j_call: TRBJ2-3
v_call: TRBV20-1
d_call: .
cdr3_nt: TGCAGTGCTAGAGATGAGGCGGGGACCACAGATACGCAGTATTTT
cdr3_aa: CSARDEAGTTDTQYF